Here is one T cell receptor beta chain with its context. Antigen specificity is unknown. Method: immunoSEQ multiplex PCR; TCRdb's copy keeps in-frame clones and lacks some. The sample includes around 97,000 clones, roughly 88% of them seen just once. The source of the sample is a study of T cell responses to AZD1222 COVID-19 vaccine. Looking at the study overall: Pooling of second doses given at about 4 or about 12 weeks was done.

Whole-study findings and limits: Only after the peak T cell response were repertoires sampled. CD4 TCRs covered the whole spike, strongest at regions 160-218 and 743-854.

Sequencing used peripheral blood, obtained on day 0 of AZD1222 vaccination. This clonotype originated in an adult in good health.

The DNA of the CDR3 is TGTGCCAGCAGCTTATATCCTGGACTACCGAGCTCCTACGAGCAGTACTTC. Translation gives CASSLYPGLPSSYEQYF. The rearrangement links TRBV7-6 to TRBJ2-7; TRBD2 is a possible D gene (6 bases). Deletions cut 2 bases from V and 0 bases from J, with 17 bases between. This CDR3 comprises 17 residues. The germline V gene has CDR1 SGHVS and CDR2 FNYEAQ.